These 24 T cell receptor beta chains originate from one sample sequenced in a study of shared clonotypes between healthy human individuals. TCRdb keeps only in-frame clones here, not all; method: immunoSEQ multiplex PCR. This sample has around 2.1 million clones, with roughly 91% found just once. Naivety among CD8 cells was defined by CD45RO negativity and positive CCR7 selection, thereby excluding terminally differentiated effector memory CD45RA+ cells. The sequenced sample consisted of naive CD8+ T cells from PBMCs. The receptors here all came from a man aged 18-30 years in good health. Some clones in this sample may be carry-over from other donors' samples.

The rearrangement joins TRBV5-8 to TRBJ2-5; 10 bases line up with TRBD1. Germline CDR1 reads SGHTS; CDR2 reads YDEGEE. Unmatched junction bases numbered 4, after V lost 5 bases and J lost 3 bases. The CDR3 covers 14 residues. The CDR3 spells CASSSGTGEETQYF. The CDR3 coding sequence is TGTGCCAGCAGTTCCGGGACAGGGGAAGAGACCCAGTACTTC.

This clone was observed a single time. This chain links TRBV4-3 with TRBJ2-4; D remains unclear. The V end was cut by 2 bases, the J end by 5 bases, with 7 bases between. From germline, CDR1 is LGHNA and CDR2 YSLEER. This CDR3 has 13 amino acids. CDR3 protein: CASSQLGENIQYF. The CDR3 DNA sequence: TGCGCCAGCAGCCAACTTGGCGAAAACATTCAGTACTTC.

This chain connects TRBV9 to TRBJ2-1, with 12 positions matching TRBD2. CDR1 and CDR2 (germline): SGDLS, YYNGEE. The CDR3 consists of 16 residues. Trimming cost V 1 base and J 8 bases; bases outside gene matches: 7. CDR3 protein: CASSVRASGRDDEQFF. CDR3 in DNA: TGTGCCAGCAGCGTAAGGGCTAGCGGGAGGGATGATGAGCAGTTCTTC.

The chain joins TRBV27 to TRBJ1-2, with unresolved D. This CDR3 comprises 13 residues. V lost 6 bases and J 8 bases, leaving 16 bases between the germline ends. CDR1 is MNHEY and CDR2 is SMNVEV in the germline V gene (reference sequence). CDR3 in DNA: TGTGCCAGCAGATCCGGGGTTCAGAGCGGCTACACCTTC. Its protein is CASRSGVQSGYTF.

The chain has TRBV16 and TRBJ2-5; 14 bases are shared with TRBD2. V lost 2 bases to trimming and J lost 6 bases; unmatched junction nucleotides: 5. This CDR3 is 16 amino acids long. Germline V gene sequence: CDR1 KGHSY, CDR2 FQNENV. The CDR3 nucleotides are TGTGCCAGCAGCCAAACCGGGACTAGCGGGAGTAAGACCCAGTACTTC. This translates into CASSQTGTSGSKTQYF.

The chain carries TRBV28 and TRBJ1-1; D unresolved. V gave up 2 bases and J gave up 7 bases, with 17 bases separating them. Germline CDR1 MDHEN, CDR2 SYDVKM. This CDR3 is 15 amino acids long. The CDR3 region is CASSLKANLEGEAFF. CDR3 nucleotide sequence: TGTGCCAGCAGTTTAAAGGCCAACCTGGAGGGTGAAGCTTTCTTT.

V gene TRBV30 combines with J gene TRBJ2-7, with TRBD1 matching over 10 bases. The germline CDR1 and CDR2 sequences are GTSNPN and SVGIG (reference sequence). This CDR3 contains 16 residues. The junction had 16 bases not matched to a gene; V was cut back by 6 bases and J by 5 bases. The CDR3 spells CACLIPTGGYSNEQYF. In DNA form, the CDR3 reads TGTGCCTGTTTGATTCCGACAGGGGGCTACTCTAACGAGCAGTACTTC.

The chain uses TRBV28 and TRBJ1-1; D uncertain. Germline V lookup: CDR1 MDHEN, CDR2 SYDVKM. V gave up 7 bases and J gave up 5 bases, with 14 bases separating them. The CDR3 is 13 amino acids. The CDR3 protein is CASTRSALTEAFF. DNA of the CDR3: TGTGCCAGCACCCGCAGTGCTTTGACTGAAGCTTTCTTT.

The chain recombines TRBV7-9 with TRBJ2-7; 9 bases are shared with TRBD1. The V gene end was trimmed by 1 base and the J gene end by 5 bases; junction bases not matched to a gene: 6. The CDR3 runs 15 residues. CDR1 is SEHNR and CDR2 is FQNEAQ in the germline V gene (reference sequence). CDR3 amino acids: CASSLGTGVYNEQYF. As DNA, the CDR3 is TGTGCCAGCAGCTTAGGGACAGGGGTATACAACGAGCAGTACTTC.

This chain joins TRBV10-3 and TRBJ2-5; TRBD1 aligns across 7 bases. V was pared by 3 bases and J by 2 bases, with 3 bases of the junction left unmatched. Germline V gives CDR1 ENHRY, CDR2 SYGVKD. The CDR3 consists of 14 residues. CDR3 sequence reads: CAISERTGQETQYF. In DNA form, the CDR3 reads TGTGCCATCAGTGAACGGACAGGACAAGAGACCCAGTACTTC.

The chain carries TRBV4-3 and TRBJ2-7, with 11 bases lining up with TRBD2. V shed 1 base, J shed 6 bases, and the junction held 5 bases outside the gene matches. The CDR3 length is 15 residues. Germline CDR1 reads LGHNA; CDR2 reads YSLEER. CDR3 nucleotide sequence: TGCGCCAGCAGCCAAGGATCGCTAGCGGGAGGCGAGCAGTACTTC. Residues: CASSQGSLAGGEQYF.

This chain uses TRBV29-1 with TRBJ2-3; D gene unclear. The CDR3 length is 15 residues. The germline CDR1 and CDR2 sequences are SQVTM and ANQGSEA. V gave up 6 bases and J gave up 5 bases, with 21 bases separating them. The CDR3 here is CSVPPGVDSQDTQYF. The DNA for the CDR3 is TGCAGCGTCCCCCCGGGTGTCGATTCCCAAGATACGCAGTATTTT.

The CDR3, as DNA: TGTGCCAGCAGTTTAAGTGGTCGGCAGGGGGCTTTGTATGGAAACACCATATATTTT. As protein: CASSLSGRQGALYGNTIYF. This sequence joins TRBV28 and TRBJ1-3; 8 bases map to TRBD1. Losses at the gene ends were 2 bases for V and 3 bases for J; bases not matched to a gene: 15. The CDR3 extends over 19 amino acids. Germline V gene data show CDR1 as MDHEN and CDR2 as SYDVKM.

The DNA of the CDR3 is TGTGCCAGCAGCTTATTAACGGCGGGACAGTATTTT. Encoded protein: CASSLLTAGQYF. This chain joins TRBV11-2 and TRBJ2-3, with D possibly being TRBD2 (6 bases). CDR3 size: 12 residues. The ends were cut back, 2 bases at V and 12 bases at J, with 12 bases in the middle. Germline CDR1 SGHAT, CDR2 FQNNGV.

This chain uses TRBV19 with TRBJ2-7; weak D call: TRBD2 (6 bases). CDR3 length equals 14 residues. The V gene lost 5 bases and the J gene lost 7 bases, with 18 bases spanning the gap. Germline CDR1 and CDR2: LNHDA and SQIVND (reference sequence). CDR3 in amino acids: CASSGGALVEEQYF. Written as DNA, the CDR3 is TGTGCCAGTAGTGGCGGGGCCCTGGTGGAGGAGCAGTACTTC.

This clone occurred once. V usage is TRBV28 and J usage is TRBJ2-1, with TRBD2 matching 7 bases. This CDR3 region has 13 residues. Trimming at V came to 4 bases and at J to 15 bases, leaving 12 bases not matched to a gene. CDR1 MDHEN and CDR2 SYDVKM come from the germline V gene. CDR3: CASSSYSGPRSFF. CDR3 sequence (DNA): TGTGCCAGCAGTTCCTATAGCGGGCCCCGTTCGTTCTTC. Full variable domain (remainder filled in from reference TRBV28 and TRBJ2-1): DVKVTQSSRYLVKRTGEKVFLECVQDMDHENMFWYRQDPGLGLRLIYFSYDVKMKEKGDIPEGYSVSREKKERFSLILESASTNQTSMYLCASSSYSGPRSFFGPGTRLTVL.

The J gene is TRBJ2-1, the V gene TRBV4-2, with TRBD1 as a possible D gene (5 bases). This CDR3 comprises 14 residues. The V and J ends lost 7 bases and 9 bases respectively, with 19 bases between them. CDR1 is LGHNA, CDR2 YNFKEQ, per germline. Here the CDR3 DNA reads TGTGCCAGCATTTCTATAGGGGATCGTAGTGAGCAGTTCTTC. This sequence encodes CASISIGDRSEQFF.

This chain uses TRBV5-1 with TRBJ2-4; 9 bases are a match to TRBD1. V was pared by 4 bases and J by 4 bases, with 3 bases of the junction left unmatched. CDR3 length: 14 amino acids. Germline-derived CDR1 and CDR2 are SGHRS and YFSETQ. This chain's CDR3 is CASSPGTGKNIQYF. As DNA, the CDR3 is TGCGCCAGCAGCCCCGGGACAGGGAAAAACATTCAGTACTTC.

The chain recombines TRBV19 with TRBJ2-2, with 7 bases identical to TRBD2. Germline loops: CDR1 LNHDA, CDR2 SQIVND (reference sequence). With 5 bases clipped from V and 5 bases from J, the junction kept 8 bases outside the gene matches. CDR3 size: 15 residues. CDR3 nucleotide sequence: TGTGCCAGTAGTCCCCGGGGGGAAGAAACCGGGGAGCTGTTTTTT. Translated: CASSPRGEETGELFF.

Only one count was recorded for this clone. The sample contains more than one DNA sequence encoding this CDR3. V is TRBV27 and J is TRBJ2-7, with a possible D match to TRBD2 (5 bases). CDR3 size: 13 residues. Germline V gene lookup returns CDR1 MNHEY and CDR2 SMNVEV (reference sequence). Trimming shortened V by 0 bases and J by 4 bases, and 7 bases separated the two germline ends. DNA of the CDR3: TGTGCCAGCAGTTTATCGAGAGGGTACGAGCAGTACTTC. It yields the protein CASSLSRGYEQYF.

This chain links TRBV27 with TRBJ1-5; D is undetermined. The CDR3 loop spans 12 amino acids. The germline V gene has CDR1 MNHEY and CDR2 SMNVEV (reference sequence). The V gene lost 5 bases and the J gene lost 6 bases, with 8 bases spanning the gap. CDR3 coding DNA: TGTGCCAGCAGTCAGCTCGGTCAGCCCCAGCATTTT. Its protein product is CASSQLGQPQHF.

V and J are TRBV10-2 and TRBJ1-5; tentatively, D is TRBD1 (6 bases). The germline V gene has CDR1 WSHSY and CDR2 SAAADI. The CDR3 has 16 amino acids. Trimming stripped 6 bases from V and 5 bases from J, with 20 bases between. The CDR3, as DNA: TGCGCCAGCAGCGTACGGGGGCCTTCAATCGATCAGCCCCAGCATTTT. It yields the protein CASSVRGPSIDQPQHF.

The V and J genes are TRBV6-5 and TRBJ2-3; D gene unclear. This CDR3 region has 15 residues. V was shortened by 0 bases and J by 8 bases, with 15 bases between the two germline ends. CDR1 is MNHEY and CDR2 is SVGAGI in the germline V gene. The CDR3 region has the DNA TGTGCCAGCAGTTACTCGCCCGCGTCTTCGGCTACGCAGTATTTT. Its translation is CASSYSPASSATQYF.

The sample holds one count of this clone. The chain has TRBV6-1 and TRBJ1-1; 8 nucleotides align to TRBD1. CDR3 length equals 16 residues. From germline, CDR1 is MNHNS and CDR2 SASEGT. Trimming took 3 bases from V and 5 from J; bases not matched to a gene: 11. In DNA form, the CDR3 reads TGTGCCAGCAGTGAGTATCCCCCCGGACAGGGAACTGAAGCTTTCTTT. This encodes CASSEYPPGQGTEAFF.